This TCR beta chain was retrieved from a study of vaccination and CD4 T cells after COVID-19. This clonotype has more than one count but fewer than ten. Its specificity is unknown. Germline V gene data show CDR1 as ENHRY and CDR2 as SYGVKD. CDR3 size: 11 residues. Between the trimmed V and J ends, which lost 4 bases and 6 bases, there was a span of 5 bases. The treatment: approximately nine-day PBMC culture with coronavirus spike peptide pools or control peptides (ViraFEST assay). Investigators obtained the unexposed donor's CD4+ T cells before the COVID-19 pandemic (2011-2018). Sequenced with the Oncomine TCR Beta short-read assay was DNA taken from cultured CD4+ T cells. Genomic DNA was taken out of cultured CD4+ T cells by extraction. From the PCR reads, TCRdb called clonotypes with MiXCR, one entry per CDR3 protein. The sample records some 7,000 distinct CDR3 sequences, around 35% being singletons.

This clonotype was sampled from a human donor in good health. V gene TRBV10-3 combines with J gene TRBJ2-3; no clear D gene. The material sequenced was CD4+ T cells from blood, cultured in vitro. The CDR3 spells CAISAADTQYF. CDR3 coding DNA: TGTGCCATCAGTGCGGCGGATACGCAGTATTTT.